This T cell receptor (beta chain) stems from a study of T cells in Graves' hyperthyroidism and ophthalmopathy. The study excluded patients with uncontrolled infection, other autoimmune disease, pregnancy or lactation. Fresh 10 ml peripheral blood yielded PBMCs. The source material, RNA transcripts, was used to amplify TCR beta CDR3 regions. The HTBI set primed first-round TCR CDR3 RT-PCR. TCRdb analysed the multiplex PCR reads with MiXCR anew, one entry per CDR3 protein. This table has approximately 600,000 distinct CDR3 sequences, less than 25% appearing once. Sequencing was carried out using blood. The TCR was taken from a man aged 30 to 45 with Graves' ophthalmopathy.

The CDR3: CASSPRTSVTSGSYNEQFF. For the CDR3, the DNA is TGTGCCAGCAGCCCCAGGACTAGCGTGACATCCGGCTCCTACAATGAGCAGTTCTTC. This chain links TRBV11-2 with TRBJ2-1; TRBD2 matches 9 bases. Trimming removed 5 bases from V and 0 bases from J; junction bases left unmatched: 14. This CDR3 has 19 residues. CDR1 SGHAT and CDR2 FQNNGV come from the germline V gene. The full variable domain, rest sourced from reference TRBV11-2 and TRBJ2-1, is EAGVAQSPRYKIIEKRQSVAFWCNPISGHATLYWYQQILGQGPKLLIQFQNNGVVDDSQLPKDRFSAERLKGVDSTLKIQPAKLEDSAVYLCASSPRTSVTSGSYNEQFFGPGTRLTVL.